These 7 T cell receptor beta chains originate from one sample sequenced in a study of T cells after yellow fever vaccination. MiXCR, run by TCRdb on the 5' RACE reads, gives a single entry per CDR3 protein. The profile covers about 230,000 distinct CDR3 sequences, with about 7% appearing a single time and 1.1% taken by the ten largest. The material was CD4+ T cells sorted from PBMCs, obtained on the day of the yellow fever booster vaccination. All receptors derive from a man aged 25-45 years who received the YFV17D yellow fever vaccine.

The V gene is TRBV5-1, the J gene TRBJ2-3, with D possibly matching TRBD2 (5 bases). The CDR3 extends over 15 amino acids. Germline values: CDR1 SGHRS, CDR2 YFSETQ. Trimming shortened V by 0 bases and J by 7 bases, and 15 bases separated the two germline ends. The CDR3 loop reads CASSLERERAHTQYF. CDR3 nucleotide sequence: TGCGCCAGCAGCTTGGAACGGGAAAGGGCGCATACGCAGTATTTT.

This clonotype was seen more than once but under ten times. This chain links TRBV3-1 with TRBJ2-5; D might be TRBD2 (5 bases). Germline loops: CDR1 LGHDT, CDR2 YNNKEL (reference sequence). V lost 4 bases to trimming and J lost 1 base, with 13 bases between them. The CDR3 is made up of 15 amino acids. CDR3 DNA: TGTGCCAGCAGCCGAGGGATAGCAGCCCAAGAGACCCAGTACTTC. Translating gives CASSRGIAAQETQYF.

This clonotype has at least ten counts. The V gene is TRBV10-2, the J gene TRBJ2-5; possibly TRBD2 for D (5 bases). V was shortened by 0 bases and J by 4 bases, with 9 bases between the two germline ends. CDR1 WSHSY and CDR2 SAAADI come from the germline V gene. The CDR3 is made up of 14 amino acids. Written as DNA, the CDR3 is TGCGCCAGCAGTGAGTCTGGCCGGGGAGAGACCCAGTACTTC. It yields the protein CASSESGRGETQYF.

This clonotype has at least ten counts. The rearrangement uses TRBV5-5 and TRBJ2-1; D gene uncertain. Trimming pared 1 base from V and 5 bases from J, leaving 4 bases between. Germline-derived CDR1 and CDR2 are SGHKS and YYEKEE (reference sequence). The CDR3 is 12 amino acids. CDR3 protein: CASSLIHNEQFF. The CDR3 coding sequence is TGTGCCAGCAGCTTGATTCACAATGAGCAGTTCTTC.

Only a few counts were recorded for this clonotype. This sequence joins TRBV21-1 and TRBJ2-7; the DNA was not used to check the table's D call, TRBD1. TRBV21-1 is annotated as a pseudogene. The CDR3 totals 15 residues. CDR3 protein: CASSMVFTGNYEQYF. For the CDR3, the DNA is TGTGCCAGCAGCATGGTTTTCACAGGAAACTACGAGCAGTACTTC.

The sample holds a few counts of this clonotype. The chain has TRBV6-5 and TRBJ1-6; 9 nucleotides match TRBD1. This CDR3 is built from 17 residues. J was trimmed by 3 bases and V by 4 bases; bases with no gene match: 7. Germline CDR1 reads MNHEY; CDR2 reads SVGAGI. The DNA of the CDR3 is TGTGCCAGCAGTTCCCGGACAGGGGTGGGCTATAATTCACCCCTCCACTTT. The encoded protein is CASSSRTGVGYNSPLHF.

The V and J genes are TRBV7-2 and TRBJ1-1, with TRBD1 identical over 10 bases. Trimming at V came to 6 bases and at J to 5 bases, leaving 6 bases not matched to a gene. Germline V lookup: CDR1 SGHTA, CDR2 FQGNSA. CDR3 length equals 14 residues. The CDR3 DNA follows: TGTGCCAGCAGGCCAGACAGGGGGCGGACTGAAGCTTTCTTT. It codes for CASRPDRGRTEAFF.